This TCR beta chain is from a study of shared clonotypes between healthy human individuals. About the research overall: Each donor had three CD4 naive, three CD4 memory, two CD8 naive and one CD8 memory plate. Findings and limits, study-wide: Clonotypes not shared had lower generation probabilities than those common to all four donors. The sharing of 5% to 6.5% of naive CD4 clonotypes was seen across a few donors.

Worth noting for this clone: Its antigen remains unknown.

V lost 2 bases to trimming and J lost 4 bases, with 12 bases between them. From germline, CDR1 is LNHNV and CDR2 YYDKDF (reference sequence). The CDR3 runs to 14 residues. Sequencing used immunoSEQ multiplex PCR; TCRdb keeps in-frame clones, though not all of them. Of about 1.5 million clones in the sample, roughly 96% are singletons; the top ten hold roughly 1.2%. This clonotype was sampled from a man aged 25-40 years in good health. The chain combines TRBV15 with TRBJ2-7, with a weak D call TRBD2 (5 bases). The sequencing sample was made of naive CD4+ T cells sorted from blood. Subset meaning: CD45RA+ positively selected. The CDR3 protein is CATSRPPGLYEQYF. Here the CDR3 DNA reads TGTGCCACCAGCAGACCTCCGGGATTGTACGAGCAGTACTTC.